This T cell receptor beta chain was sequenced during a study of low-dose radiotherapy and immunotherapy resistance in tumors. Background on the study: Treatment consisted of nivolumab 240 mg every two weeks and ipilimumab 1 mg/kg every six weeks, given intravenously to patients.

Time point of the sample: after trial treatment. The treatment is: LDRT plus nivolumab, ipilimumab, low-dose cyclophosphamide and aspirin (RACIN trial). Donors were dosed with nivolumab and ipilimumab; they also received aspirin, low-dose cyclophosphamide and low-dose radiotherapy. TRAV- and TRBV-specific primers were used for first-strand cDNA, which covered alpha and beta chains. A roughly 20-cycle PCR with a constant-region primer and V-primer adapter amplified TCRs. MiXCR, run by TCRdb on the reads, gives a single entry per CDR3 protein. The profile shows approximately 100,000 distinct CDR3 sequences, 20% to 25% of them singletons. In its sample, this clonotype was seen many times. V dropped 2 bases and J dropped 10 bases, with 7 bases sitting between them. From germline, CDR1 is MGHRA and CDR2 YSYEKL. The CDR3 runs to 11 residues.

The chain uses TRBV4-1 and TRBJ2-3, with D uncertain. The sequence was obtained from a male donor with prostate cancer. Here the sequenced sample was PBMCs, taken after low-dose radiotherapy plus immunotherapy. The CDR3 DNA sequence: TGCGCCAGCAGCCAACTGGCGGCGCAGTATTTT. Translation gives CASSQLAAQYF.